One and the same sample provided the 4 T cell receptor beta chains below, sequenced in a study of CD8 T cells in Susac syndrome. Random hexamers served to reverse transcribe roughly 0.5 to 1 ug RNA. TCRdb passed the immunoSEQ multiplex PCR reads through MiXCR, listing each CDR3 protein once. The sample includes approximately 230,000 distinct CDR3 sequences, roughly 93% of them seen just once. The sequencing input was CD4+ T cells from PBMCs. These receptors came from a human donor with multiple sclerosis.

The rearrangement joins TRBV6-2 or TRBV6-3 to TRBJ2-7; D might be TRBD1 (5 bases). The CDR3 has 12 residues. Germline lookup yields CDR1 MNHEY and CDR2 SVGEGT. The V end was cut by 5 bases, the J end by 3 bases, with 8 bases between. The DNA of the CDR3 is TGTGCCAGCAGTAGTGACAGCTACGAGCAGTACTTC. It yields the protein CASSSDSYEQYF.

The chain uses TRBV30 and TRBJ1-5; 8 bases are shared with TRBD1. CDR3 length: 15 amino acids. V dropped 1 base and J dropped 3; count of bases not matched to a gene: 5. Germline V CDR1 and CDR2: GTSNPN, SVGIG (reference sequence). CDR3 in amino acids: CAWSARTGPNQPQHF. CDR3 nucleotides: TGTGCCTGGAGTGCTAGGACAGGGCCCAATCAGCCCCAGCATTTT.

This rearrangement joins TRBV4-1 to TRBJ1-2; D is unclear. Trimming left V 4 bases short and J 8 bases short, with 23 bases between. From germline, CDR1 is MGHRA and CDR2 YSYEKL. The CDR3 length is 16 residues. CDR3 loop: CASSPLEGALTMGYTF. DNA of the CDR3: TGCGCCAGCAGCCCTCTGGAGGGCGCGCTAACTATGGGCTACACCTTC.

V and J are TRBV12-3 or TRBV12-4 and TRBJ1-2, with 8 positions matching TRBD1. Trimming cost V 5 bases and J 4 bases; bases outside gene matches: 3. The CDR3 consists of 13 residues. Here the CDR3 DNA reads TGTGCCAGCAGTCCGGGACAGGCCTATGGCTACACCTTC. Protein: CASSPGQAYGYTF.